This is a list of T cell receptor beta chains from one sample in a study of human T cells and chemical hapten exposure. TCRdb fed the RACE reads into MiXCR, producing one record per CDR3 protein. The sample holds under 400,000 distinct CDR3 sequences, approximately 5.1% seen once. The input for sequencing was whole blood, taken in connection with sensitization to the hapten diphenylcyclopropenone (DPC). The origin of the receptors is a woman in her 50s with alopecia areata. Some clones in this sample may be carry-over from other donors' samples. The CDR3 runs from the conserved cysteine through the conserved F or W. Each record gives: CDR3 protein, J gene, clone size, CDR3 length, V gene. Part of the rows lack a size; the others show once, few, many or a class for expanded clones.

CDR3 protein: CASSPGDFQETQYF
J gene: TRBJ2-5
clone size: few
CDR3 length: 14
V gene: TRBV28

CDR3 protein: CASSLELAGGQETQYF
J gene: TRBJ2-5
clone size: few
CDR3 length: 16
V gene: TRBV7-8

CDR3 protein: CASSFLAGEETQYF
J gene: TRBJ2-5
clone size: many
CDR3 length: 14
V gene: TRBV5-6

CDR3 protein: CASSSPAKNIQYF
J gene: TRBJ2-4
clone size: many
CDR3 length: 13
V gene: TRBV7-2

CDR3 protein: CASSVLAGGNEQFF
J gene: TRBJ2-1
clone size: many
CDR3 length: 14
V gene: TRBV7-6

CDR3 protein: CASSEALAGVEQFF
J gene: TRBJ2-1
clone size: few
CDR3 length: 14
V gene: TRBV2

CDR3 protein: CASSLTGAHNEQFF
J gene: TRBJ2-1
clone size: few
CDR3 length: 14
V gene: TRBV11-3

CDR3 protein: CASSHVGTSGAFF
J gene: TRBJ2-1
clone size: few
CDR3 length: 13
V gene: TRBV14

CDR3 protein: CASTTGISNQPQHF
J gene: TRBJ1-5
clone size: many
CDR3 length: 14
V gene: TRBV19

CDR3 protein: CSVVWRDPDTQYF
J gene: TRBJ2-3
clone size: many
CDR3 length: 13
V gene: TRBV29-1

CDR3 protein: CASSYTVYGNTIYF
J gene: TRBJ1-3
clone size: many
CDR3 length: 14
V gene: TRBV6-5

CDR3 protein: CASSYTGGQYF
J gene: TRBJ2-7
clone size: many
CDR3 length: 11
V gene: TRBV6-6

CDR3 protein: CASSPRQMNTEAFF
J gene: TRBJ1-1
clone size: .
CDR3 length: 14
V gene: TRBV13

CDR3 protein: CASSFSRVYEQYF
J gene: TRBJ2-7
clone size: many
CDR3 length: 13
V gene: TRBV28

CDR3 protein: CASSLARTGGNEQYF
J gene: TRBJ2-7
clone size: many
CDR3 length: 15
V gene: TRBV5-1

CDR3 protein: CASSQTSLSGGATDTQYF
J gene: TRBJ2-3
clone size: many
CDR3 length: 18
V gene: TRBV3-1

CDR3 protein: CASSTSSALTNEQFF
J gene: TRBJ2-1
clone size: few
CDR3 length: 15
V gene: TRBV9

CDR3 protein: CAWSPHGGNYGYTF
J gene: TRBJ1-2
clone size: few
CDR3 length: 14
V gene: TRBV30

CDR3 protein: CASRNTGGSNTGELFF
J gene: TRBJ2-2
clone size: few
CDR3 length: 16
V gene: TRBV6-5

CDR3 protein: CASSQDRKYDEQFF
J gene: TRBJ2-1
clone size: many
CDR3 length: 14
V gene: TRBV4-3

CDR3 protein: CASSSGNGYTF
J gene: TRBJ1-2
clone size: few
CDR3 length: 11
V gene: TRBV27

CDR3 protein: CASSFTGTANTEAFF
J gene: TRBJ1-1
clone size: many
CDR3 length: 15
V gene: TRBV12-3/TRBV12-4

CDR3 protein: CASSPFPPSGSSYEQYF
J gene: TRBJ2-7
clone size: many
CDR3 length: 17
V gene: TRBV28

CDR3 protein: CASSQGSGGSPLHF
J gene: TRBJ1-6
clone size: .
CDR3 length: 14
V gene: TRBV4-3

CDR3 protein: CASSYDSRETQYF
J gene: TRBJ2-5
clone size: .
CDR3 length: 13
V gene: TRBV7-2

CDR3 protein: CASSVGGQEAFF
J gene: TRBJ1-1
clone size: many
CDR3 length: 12
V gene: TRBV25-1

CDR3 protein: CASSHSQGTNEKLFF
J gene: TRBJ1-4
clone size: many
CDR3 length: 15
V gene: TRBV3-1

CDR3 protein: CSAPRTGELGYTF
J gene: TRBJ1-2
clone size: many
CDR3 length: 13
V gene: TRBV20-1

CDR3 protein: CASSLTLPNEQFF
J gene: TRBJ2-1
clone size: many
CDR3 length: 13
V gene: TRBV12-3/TRBV12-4

CDR3 protein: CASSFDRAVTEAFF
J gene: TRBJ1-1
clone size: many
CDR3 length: 14
V gene: TRBV5-1

CDR3 protein: CASRLTGVGEKLFF
J gene: TRBJ1-4
clone size: many
CDR3 length: 14
V gene: TRBV4-3